The 22 T cell receptor beta chains listed next were all sequenced from one sample in a study of cytomegalovirus exposure and HLA in healthy donors listed by TCRdb under 2017. The method was the immunoSEQ multiplex PCR assay. Entries here come from immuneACCESS through TCRdb and include only in-frame sequences with V and J called. Some clones fail to appear in such tables; in the studies checked, an unresolved V gene covers under half of the shortfall, and the cause of the remainder is unknown. For this sample the table gives around 400,000 clones, of which about nine tenths were detected only once. Of the sample, roughly 0.82% falls within the top ten clones. The specimen was PBMCs. These receptors were taken from a woman aged 18-29 years in good health and CMV-seronegative.

This clone was counted a few times. CDR3 region: CASRLTDRSNQPQHF. The CDR3 bases are TGTGCCAGCAGATTGACAGACAGATCCAATCAGCCCCAGCATTTT. V and J are TRBV27 and TRBJ1-5; possibly TRBD1 for D (5 bases). Germline-derived CDR1 and CDR2 are MNHEY and SMNVEV (reference sequence). The ends were cut back, 6 bases at V and 3 bases at J, with 15 bases in the middle. The CDR3 length is 15 residues.

This clone was picked up a small number of times. This rearrangement joins TRBV10-1 to TRBJ2-7, with D possibly matching TRBD2 (5 bases). Germline values: CDR1 WNHNN, CDR2 SYGVQD (reference sequence). The V and J ends lost 2 bases and 5 bases respectively, with 13 bases between them. This CDR3 comprises 14 residues. The CDR3 is CASSETIRTDEQYF. CDR3 coding DNA: TGCGCCAGCAGTGAGACCATTAGGACTGACGAGCAGTACTTC.

The rearrangement uses TRBV27 and TRBJ2-5, with TRBD1 as a possible D gene (6 bases). Germline V gives CDR1 MNHEY, CDR2 SMNVEV (reference sequence). V gave up 3 bases and J gave up 4 bases, with 9 bases separating them. The CDR3 runs 13 residues. This chain's CDR3 is CASSFGGGETQYF. The DNA for the CDR3 is TGTGCCAGCAGTTTTGGGGGCGGAGAGACCCAGTACTTC.

The rearrangement uses TRBV2 and TRBJ2-5; 8 bases fit TRBD2. J gave up 5 bases and V 4 bases, and 9 bases lay outside the gene matches. Looked up from germline, CDR1 is SNHLY and CDR2 is FYNNEI. CDR3 length: 15 residues. The CDR3 nucleotides are TGTGCCAGCAGTGGCGGGGGGTCCTTATTGGAGACCCAGTACTTC. Translated: CASSGGGSLLETQYF.

This clone was picked up one time. The chain combines TRBV28 with TRBJ2-3; no clear D. The germline V and J ends were trimmed by 6 bases and 0 bases, with 13 bases remaining between them. Germline V gene sequence: CDR1 MDHEN, CDR2 SYDVKM. The CDR3 spans 15 residues. In DNA form, the CDR3 reads TGTGCCAGCAGCTCTCATTACACAAGCACAGATACGCAGTATTTT. As protein: CASSSHYTSTDTQYF.

This CDR3 reads CATAAANQPQHF. Written as DNA, the CDR3 is TGTGCCACCGCGGCCGCGAATCAGCCCCAGCATTTT. The chain joins TRBV15 to TRBJ1-5; D unclear. The CDR3 contains 12 residues. Germline V gene sequence: CDR1 LNHNV, CDR2 YYDKDF (reference sequence). V shed 8 bases and J shed 4 bases, with 9 bases lying between them.

The genes are TRBV6-6 and TRBJ1-2, with 9 bases aligning to TRBD1. J was trimmed by 8 bases and V by 7 bases; bases with no gene match: 14. CDR3 size: 15 residues. Germline-derived CDR1 and CDR2 are MNHNY and SVGAGI (reference sequence). The CDR3 region is CASTQSGQGLRGYTF. The CDR3 bases are TGTGCCAGCACCCAGTCAGGACAGGGGTTGAGAGGCTACACCTTC.

This clone was recorded a few times. This sequence joins TRBV28 and TRBJ1-1; no definite D call. The CDR3 contains 14 residues. Trimming took 0 bases from V and 1 from J, leaving 6 bases between them. From germline, CDR1 is MDHEN and CDR2 SYDVKM. The CDR3 DNA sequence: TGTGCCAGCAGTTTATGGTCAGGGAACACTGAAGCTTTCTTT. Translated, it gives CASSLWSGNTEAFF.

J is TRBJ2-1 and V is TRBV5-4; weak D call: TRBD2 (5 bases). CDR1 and CDR2 from the germline V gene are SGHNT and YYREEE (reference sequence). There are 15 residues in the CDR3. Trimming took off 4 bases at V and 5 bases at J, with 16 bases between the two ends. The CDR3, as DNA: TGTGCCAGCAGCACCGGACTGGAACCCAACAATGAGCAGTTCTTC. Its protein is CASSTGLEPNNEQFF. Complete variable domain (other parts from reference TRBV5-4 and TRBJ2-1): ETGVTQSPTHLIKTRGQQVTLRCSSQSGHNTVSWYQQALGQGPQFIFQYYREEENGRGNFPPRFSGLQFPNYSSELNVNALELDDSALYLCASSTGLEPNNEQFFGPGTRLTVL.

This chain connects TRBV7-9 to TRBJ2-5, with 9 positions matching TRBD2. Germline CDR1 is SEHNR and CDR2 is FQNEAQ (reference sequence). The CDR3 sequence is 14 residues long. Trimming cost V 1 base and J 6 bases; bases outside gene matches: 3. The CDR3 spells CASSLEGLAKTQYF. CDR3 sequence (DNA): TGTGCCAGCAGCTTAGAGGGACTAGCCAAGACCCAGTACTTC.

This clone was detected only a few times. This chain uses TRBV25-1 with TRBJ2-1; 11 bases are a match to TRBD2. Trimming removed 3 bases from V and 5 bases from J; junction bases left unmatched: 6. Per germline, CDR1 MGHDK and CDR2 SYGVNS. CDR3 length: 16 residues. CDR3 bases: TGTGCCAGCAGTGACCAAACGGGACTAGCGGACAATGAGCAGTTCTTC. It codes for CASSDQTGLADNEQFF. The variable domain in full, completed from reference TRBV25-1 and TRBJ2-1, reads EADIYQTPRYLVIGTGKKITLECSQTMGHDKMYWYQQDPGMELHLIHYSYGVNSTEKGDLSSESTVSRIRTEHFPLTLESARPSHTSQYLCASSDQTGLADNEQFFGPGTRLTVL.

This clone has only one observation. The chain is built from TRBV29-1 and TRBJ2-1; TRBD2 agrees at 9 bases. Trimming at V came to 3 bases and at J to 2 bases, leaving 5 bases not matched to a gene. Germline CDR1 reads SQVTM; CDR2 reads ANQGSEA. The CDR3 consists of 15 residues. Here the CDR3 DNA reads TGCAGCGTTGAGTGGGCGGGGGGGCCCTACAATGAGCAGTTCTTC. Its translation: CSVEWAGGPYNEQFF.

This chain connects TRBV5-1 to TRBJ2-7; perhaps TRBD1 as D (6 bases). The CDR3 consists of 15 residues. Germline CDR1 SGHRS, CDR2 YFSETQ. The V and J ends lost 2 bases and 6 bases respectively, with 18 bases between them. The CDR3 loop is CASSFGQGSLGEQYF. CDR3 DNA sequence: TGCGCCAGCAGCTTTGGGCAGGGGTCCCTTGGCGAGCAGTACTTC.

This clone appeared once. V usage is TRBV25-1 and J usage is TRBJ2-1; 13 bases agree with TRBD2. The V and J ends lost 6 bases and 9 bases, in that order; junction bases with no gene match: 11. The CDR3 is 16 residues long. Germline V gene data show CDR1 as MGHDK and CDR2 as SYGVNS. The CDR3 nucleotides are TGTGCCAGCAGAGACCGAACTAGCGGGAGGGCCAGTGAGCAGTTCTTC. Amino acids: CASRDRTSGRASEQFF.

The chain has TRBV7-6 and TRBJ2-5; 8 nucleotides match TRBD1. The V and J ends lost 5 bases and 0 bases, in that order; junction bases with no gene match: 14. CDR1 is SGHVS and CDR2 is FNYEAQ in the germline V gene. The CDR3 loop spans 18 amino acids. The CDR3 region is CASSLRQGSGLDQETQYF. In DNA, the CDR3 is TGTGCCAGCAGCCTAAGACAGGGGTCAGGGCTAGACCAAGAGACCCAGTACTTC.

This clone was picked up one time. V usage is TRBV18 and J usage is TRBJ2-7, with 9 positions matching TRBD2. CDR3 length: 16 residues. V shed 3 bases, J shed 2 bases, and the junction held 8 bases outside the gene matches. Germline V gives CDR1 KGHSH, CDR2 LQKENI. DNA for the CDR3: TGTGCCAGCTCACCCATAACTAGCGGGCGCGCCTACGAGCAGTACTTC. This codes for CASSPITSGRAYEQYF. Drawing the rest from reference TRBV18 and TRBJ2-7, the complete variable domain is NAGVMQNPRHLVRRRGQEARLRCSPMKGHSHVYWYRQLPEEGLKFMVYLQKENIIDESGMPKERFSAEFPKEGPSILRIQQVVRGDSAAYFCASSPITSGRAYEQYFGPGTRLTVT.

The V and J genes are TRBV19 and TRBJ1-1; 8 bases match TRBD1. J gave up 4 bases and V 5 bases, and 9 bases lay outside the gene matches. The germline V gene has CDR1 LNHDA and CDR2 SQIVND (reference sequence). The CDR3 runs to 15 residues. The CDR3, as DNA: TGTGCCAGTAGTGGTTTGGACAGGGAGTTCACTGAAGCTTTCTTT. It is translated as CASSGLDREFTEAFF.

This chain connects TRBV30 to TRBJ2-5, with D perhaps matching TRBD2 (5 bases). V lost 4 bases and J lost 5, with 14 bases in between. This CDR3 region has 13 residues. Germline-derived CDR1 and CDR2 are GTSNPN and SVGIG (reference sequence). Written as DNA, the CDR3 is TGTGCCTGGACCTCGGGGTACGGGGAGACCCAGTACTTC. It translates to CAWTSGYGETQYF.

The chain is built from TRBV12-5 and TRBJ1-1; weak D call: TRBD1 (6 bases). This CDR3 has 14 amino acids. Trimming removed 7 bases at V and 0 bases at J, with 12 bases between. Per germline, CDR1 LGHNT and CDR2 FRNRAP. The CDR3 loop is CASAGANMNTEAFF. The CDR3 DNA reads TGTGCTAGTGCAGGGGCCAATATGAACACTGAAGCTTTCTTT.

The rearrangement joins TRBV9 to TRBJ2-7; 13 bases agree with TRBD2. Germline values: CDR1 SGDLS, CDR2 YYNGEE. CDR3 length equals 18 residues. After removal of 3 bases from V and 4 bases from J, the junction contained 13 bases not matched to a gene. The chain's CDR3 is CASSAAPLTSGGAYEQYF. The CDR3 nucleotides read TGTGCCAGCAGCGCGGCACCCCTCACTAGCGGGGGGGCTTACGAGCAGTACTTC.

V usage is TRBV29-1 and J usage is TRBJ2-1, with 8 bases lining up with TRBD2. This CDR3 region has 10 residues. CDR1 is SQVTM, CDR2 ANQGSEA, per germline. V lost 7 bases, J lost 13 bases, and 6 bases stayed unmatched. The CDR3 coding sequence is TGCAGCGGCGCTAGCGGGTATCAGTTCTTC. It is translated as CSGASGYQFF.

The CDR3 here is CASLGGAGSTDTQYF. CDR3 nucleotides: TGTGCCAGCCTAGGGGGGGCCGGCAGCACAGATACGCAGTATTTT. The chain couples TRBV5-7 to TRBJ2-3, with D possibly TRBD2 on 7 matching bases. TRBV5-7 is designated an ORF whose function remains uncertain. This CDR3 is 15 amino acids long. V was shortened by 7 bases and J by 0 bases, with 15 bases between the two germline ends.